This TCR beta chain emerged from a study of cytomegalovirus exposure and HLA in healthy donors. Study overall: Both the roughly 120 validation repertoires and the approximately 700 first-cohort repertoires used the same platform, as reported by a later analysis. Study observations and caveats: That first-cohort TCR clusters tended to co-occur in the 90 to 150 validation repertoires was found in a later analysis.

Note on this clone: Its target is not known.

The CDR3 totals 14 residues. Trimming left V 2 bases short and J 2 bases short, with 10 bases between. Germline V CDR1 and CDR2: SGDLS, YYNGEE. Clones were read by immunoSEQ multiplex PCR, and TCRdb kept only the in-frame ones, dropping some. The sample lists roughly 270,000 clones, over 75% seen once, with about 0.99% in the top ten. Sequenced sample: PBMCs. V usage is TRBV9 and J usage is TRBJ2-5; D is perhaps TRBD2 (6 bases). This TCR came from a woman aged 18-30 years in good health and CMV-seronegative. CDR3 nucleotides: TGTGCCAGCAGCGTGGGGAGGAGACAAGAGACCCAGTACTTC. This encodes CASSVGRRQETQYF.